This T cell receptor beta chain was profiled in a study of OX40 agonist ivuxolimab in advanced cancers. Study in general: Patients received intravenous ivuxolimab every 2 weeks at 0.01 to 10 mg/kg. Recorded diagnoses for dose-escalation patients were hepatocellular carcinoma, melanoma, renal cell or head and neck cancer.

Germline V gives CDR1 MNHEY, CDR2 SVGAGI. The V gene lost 5 bases and the J gene lost 0 bases, with 11 bases spanning the gap. CDR3 length equals 15 residues. With respect to this clone: Its antigen is as yet unknown.

Findings of the study overall: Expanded clones belonging to CD8+ T cells outnumbered, on average, those of CD4+. Clonal expansion was seen in CD4+ and CD8+ blood T cells by week 6 at 0.1 to 3.0 mg/kg.

Sequencing was performed with immunoSEQ multiplex PCR; in TCRdb, only in-frame clones are kept and a portion is missing. The sample shows approximately 99,000 clones, around 96% of them seen only once. The sequence came from an adult with an advanced solid tumor such as melanoma, head and neck, liver or kidney cancer. Sequences were derived from CD4+ or CD8+ T cells sorted from blood, sampled in a trial of the OX40 agonist ivuxolimab. The genes are TRBV6-5 and TRBJ2-1; D remains ambiguous. CDR3 coding DNA: TGTGCCAGCAGTCCTCAGACCCACTCCTACAATGAGCAGTTCTTC. Its translation is CASSPQTHSYNEQFF.